This is a list of T cell receptor beta chains from one sample in a study of identical twins. TCRdb used MiXCR to reprocess the 5' RACE reads, holding one entry per CDR3 protein. The sample comprises fewer than 550,000 distinct CDR3 sequences, around 15% of which are singletons, and around 0.4% rests with the top ten. This sample also belongs to another study, concerning yellow fever vaccine responses in identical twins.

The specimen was CD4+ T cells sorted from blood. Receptors were obtained from a woman aged 18-30 years in good health. The CDR3 runs from the conserved cysteine through the conserved F or W. D genes are given only for firm matches. Size is omitted from some rows. Given values are once, few, many or a class for expanded clones.

clone_size: -
v_call: TRBV7-9
d_call: -
j_call: TRBJ1-1
cdr3_nt: TGTGCCAGCAGCTTAGACTCTACTGAAGCTTTCTTT
cdr3_aa: CASSLDSTEAFF

clone_size: -
v_call: TRBV10-3
d_call: -
j_call: TRBJ2-1
cdr3_nt: TGTGCCACATCGACCAGAGAAGACAACAATGAGCAGTTCTTC
cdr3_aa: CATSTREDNNEQFF

clone_size: few
v_call: TRBV20-1
d_call: TRBD1
j_call: TRBJ1-6
cdr3_nt: TGCAGTGCTAGCTGGGACAGGAATTCACCCCTCCACTTT
cdr3_aa: CSASWDRNSPLHF

clone_size: few
v_call: TRBV10-3
d_call: -
j_call: TRBJ2-2
cdr3_nt: TGTGCCATCAGTGACTATAGGGGACGCACCGGGGAGCTGTTTTTT
cdr3_aa: CAISDYRGRTGELFF

clone_size: few
v_call: TRBV5-1
d_call: -
j_call: TRBJ2-3
cdr3_nt: TGCGCCAGCAGCTTGGCCTTGGAGTTAACAGATACGCAGTATTTT
cdr3_aa: CASSLALELTDTQYF

clone_size: -
v_call: TRBV28
d_call: TRBD2
j_call: TRBJ2-7
cdr3_nt: TGTGCCAGCAGTTTTAGCGGGAGTCCCTCCTACGAGCAGTACTTC
cdr3_aa: CASSFSGSPSYEQYF

clone_size: few
v_call: TRBV20-1
d_call: -
j_call: TRBJ1-2
cdr3_nt: TGCAGTGCCACAGCCTTTAACTATGGCTACACCTTC
cdr3_aa: CSATAFNYGYTF

clone_size: -
v_call: TRBV2
d_call: TRBD2
j_call: TRBJ2-2
cdr3_nt: TGTGCCAGCAGTGAACCTGGACTAGTGAATACCGGGGAGCTGTTTTTT
cdr3_aa: CASSEPGLVNTGELFF

clone_size: few
v_call: TRBV7-2
d_call: TRBD2
j_call: TRBJ2-3
cdr3_nt: TGTGCCAGCAGCCCCCGGACTAGCGGGAGTTCTGATACGCAGTATTTT
cdr3_aa: CASSPRTSGSSDTQYF

clone_size: many
v_call: TRBV5-1
d_call: -
j_call: TRBJ2-1
cdr3_nt: TGCGCCAGCAGCTCTGGCTACAATGAGCAGTTCTTC
cdr3_aa: CASSSGYNEQFF

clone_size: -
v_call: TRBV6-2/TRBV6-3
d_call: TRBD1
j_call: TRBJ1-2
cdr3_nt: TGTGCCAGCAGGCCAACAGGGGTCGGCTACACCTTC
cdr3_aa: CASRPTGVGYTF

clone_size: few
v_call: TRBV4-1
d_call: -
j_call: TRBJ2-1
cdr3_nt: TGCGCCAGCAGCCAAGATGGAACGGCGGCCGACAATGAGCAGTTCTTC
cdr3_aa: CASSQDGTAADNEQFF

clone_size: -
v_call: TRBV20-1
d_call: TRBD1
j_call: TRBJ2-5
cdr3_nt: TGCAGTGCTAGCGGACAGGGGGACGGGACCCAGTACTTC
cdr3_aa: CSASGQGDGTQYF

clone_size: few
v_call: TRBV6-2/TRBV6-3
d_call: TRBD2
j_call: TRBJ2-1
cdr3_nt: TGTGCCAGCAGTTACGGCTCAGGGACTAGCCGAACCTACAATGAGCAGTTCTTC
cdr3_aa: CASSYGSGTSRTYNEQFF

clone_size: -
v_call: TRBV15
d_call: -
j_call: TRBJ2-3
cdr3_nt: TGTGCCACCAGCAGAGAACTGCGCACAGATACGCAGTATTTT
cdr3_aa: CATSRELRTDTQYF

clone_size: few
v_call: TRBV27
d_call: -
j_call: TRBJ2-1
cdr3_nt: TGTGCCAGCAACCCCCTTCGTAGGGGGGGCGTATACAATGAGCAGTTCTTC
cdr3_aa: CASNPLRRGGVYNEQFF

clone_size: -
v_call: TRBV10-3
d_call: -
j_call: TRBJ2-7
cdr3_nt: TGTGCCATCAGTGAGCGGGCATCCTACGAGCAGTACTTC
cdr3_aa: CAISERASYEQYF

clone_size: -
v_call: TRBV5-1
d_call: -
j_call: TRBJ2-3
cdr3_nt: TGCGCCAGCCAACAGTCTCAAACCGGCACAGATACGCAGTATTTT
cdr3_aa: CASQQSQTGTDTQYF

clone_size: -
v_call: TRBV7-9
d_call: -
j_call: TRBJ2-7
cdr3_nt: TGTGCCAGCAGCTCCGTCTCTCACCCCTACGAGCAGTACTTC
cdr3_aa: CASSSVSHPYEQYF

clone_size: few
v_call: TRBV2
d_call: -
j_call: TRBJ2-3
cdr3_nt: TGTGCCAGCAATTGGGACGTCACAGATACGCAGTATTTT
cdr3_aa: CASNWDVTDTQYF

clone_size: -
v_call: TRBV27
d_call: TRBD2
j_call: TRBJ2-3
cdr3_nt: TGTGCCAGCAGTTTAGTAGCGGGGGTTGCAGATACGCAGTATTTT
cdr3_aa: CASSLVAGVADTQYF

clone_size: -
v_call: TRBV19
d_call: TRBD1
j_call: TRBJ2-7
cdr3_nt: TGTGCCAGTAGTATAAGGGACAGGGGCTACGAGCAGTACTTC
cdr3_aa: CASSIRDRGYEQYF

clone_size: few
v_call: TRBV12-3/TRBV12-4
d_call: -
j_call: TRBJ1-6
cdr3_nt: TGTGCCAGCAGTTTAAGGGCGCGGAATTCACCCCTCCACTTT
cdr3_aa: CASSLRARNSPLHF

clone_size: -
v_call: TRBV28
d_call: -
j_call: TRBJ1-1
cdr3_nt: TGTGCCTCCCAGGCGAACACTGAAGCTTTCTTT
cdr3_aa: CASQANTEAFF

clone_size: -
v_call: TRBV7-9
d_call: TRBD2
j_call: TRBJ2-1
cdr3_nt: TGTGCCAGCAGCGGTAGCGGGAGACTCAATGAGCAGTTCTTC
cdr3_aa: CASSGSGRLNEQFF

clone_size: few
v_call: TRBV6-9
d_call: -
j_call: TRBJ2-1
cdr3_nt: TGTGCCAGAAGCTCCAACAATGAGCAGTTCTTC
cdr3_aa: CARSSNNEQFF

clone_size: few
v_call: TRBV11-2
d_call: -
j_call: TRBJ1-3
cdr3_nt: TGTGCCAGCAGCCCCCAGTATGCTGGAAACACCATATATTTT
cdr3_aa: CASSPQYAGNTIYF

clone_size: few
v_call: TRBV12-3/TRBV12-4
d_call: -
j_call: TRBJ2-1
cdr3_nt: TGTGCCAGCAGAAACGACAGGCTCTCTTTGAATGAGCAGTTCTTC
cdr3_aa: CASRNDRLSLNEQFF

clone_size: few
v_call: TRBV29-1
d_call: -
j_call: TRBJ2-7
cdr3_nt: TGCAGCGTTGCTTATTCCGCCTCCTACGAGCAGTACTTC
cdr3_aa: CSVAYSASYEQYF

clone_size: many
v_call: TRBV7-9
d_call: -
j_call: TRBJ2-7
cdr3_nt: TGTGCCAGCAGCCCGAGGGAGCGATCCTACGAGCAGTACTTC
cdr3_aa: CASSPRERSYEQYF